This T cell receptor (beta chain) was sequenced during a study of T cell clones after liver transplantation. The junction had 1 base not matched to a gene; V was cut back by 3 bases and J by 1 base. The CDR3 runs to 14 residues. The germline V gene has CDR1 MDHEN and CDR2 SYDVKM. Thawed unstimulated PBMCs were FACS-sorted by CD3, CD4 and CD8 into two populations. The assay was immunoSEQ multiplex PCR, and TCRdb's table has in-frame clones only and misses some. The repertoire has over 90,000 clones, roughly four fifths of them found once; the top ten carry approximately 3%. Points on this clone: No antigen is known for it.

Findings of the study overall: In 5 of 8 subjects, circulating graft-donor-reactive CD4 TCRbeta sequences fell significantly after transplant.

The source was CD4+ T cells from blood, collected approximately 43 months after liver transplant. The chain couples TRBV28 to TRBJ1-1, with 8 bases aligning to TRBD1. This clonotype originated in a human patient who received a liver transplant. T cells may partly derive from the graft donor. CDR3 DNA sequence: TGTGCCAGCAGTTTCGGGACAGGGAACACTGAAGCTTTCTTT. Protein: CASSFGTGNTEAFF.